Listed below are T cell receptor beta chains from one sample, sequenced in a study of Ad26.COV2.S vaccination and SARS-CoV-2 variants. Sequenced by immunoSEQ multiplex PCR; TCRdb stores in-frame clones only, minus some. The table records 350,000 to 500,000 clones, around nine tenths of them present only once. Sequencing was performed on peripheral blood, taken in a trial of Ad26.COV2.S vaccine versus placebo. The source of these receptors is a person between 18 and 65 years old who received the Ad26.COV2.S COVID-19 vaccine or a placebo. The CDR3 runs from the conserved cysteine through the conserved F or W. Each record gives: clone size, J gene, V gene, D gene, CDR3 length, CDR3 DNA, CDR3 protein. A D gene is named only where the DNA matches it firmly. A clone size is listed for some rows: how often the clone was seen (once, few, many), or a class if it is expanded.

size: -; J: TRBJ2-1; V: TRBV24-1; D: TRBD2; length: 13; DNA: TGTGCCACCAGTGCGGGGGGGTGGGATGAGCAGTTCTTC; CDR3: CATSAGGWDEQFF
size: -; J: TRBJ1-1; V: TRBV29-1; D: -; length: 11; DNA: TGCAGCGTGCCTGAGGGCACTGAAGCTTTCTTT; CDR3: CSVPEGTEAFF
size: -; J: TRBJ1-2; V: TRBV24-1; D: -; length: 14; DNA: TGTGCCACCAGTGATGATGTGACGAACTATGGCTACACCTTC; CDR3: CATSDDVTNYGYTF
size: -; J: TRBJ1-3; V: TRBV19; D: -; length: 16; DNA: TGTGCCAGTAGTATAAGGGCGGCGGGAAGAGGAAACACCATATATTTT; CDR3: CASSIRAAGRGNTIYF
size: -; J: TRBJ2-5; V: TRBV4-3; D: -; length: 15; DNA: TGCGCCAGCAGCCAAGATTACAGGCTCCAAGAGACCCAGTACTTC; CDR3: CASSQDYRLQETQYF
size: -; J: TRBJ1-1; V: TRBV11-3; D: -; length: 13; DNA: TGTGCCAGCAGCTTATCACCGAACACTGAAGCTTTCTTT; CDR3: CASSLSPNTEAFF
size: -; J: TRBJ2-3; V: TRBV7-3; D: TRBD2; length: 15; DNA: TGTGCCAGCAGCTTGCTAGCGGGGTACACAGATACGCAGTATTTT; CDR3: CASSLLAGYTDTQYF
size: -; J: TRBJ2-7; V: TRBV5-5; D: TRBD1; length: 15; DNA: TGTGCCAGCAGCTTGCCCAGGACAGGGAACTACGAGCAGTACTTC; CDR3: CASSLPRTGNYEQYF
size: -; J: TRBJ1-1; V: TRBV4-3; D: TRBD1; length: 16; DNA: TGCGCCAGCAGCCAACTCAGGACAGGGGAAAGCACTGAAGCTTTCTTT; CDR3: CASSQLRTGESTEAFF
size: -; J: TRBJ2-7; V: TRBV7-9; D: -; length: 11; DNA: TGTGCCAGCAGCTACGTGGGCGAGCAGTACTTC; CDR3: CASSYVGEQYF
size: -; J: TRBJ1-6; V: TRBV5-5; D: -; length: 14; DNA: TGTGCCAGCAGCTTACAGAGATCTAATTCACCCCTCCACTTT; CDR3: CASSLQRSNSPLHF
size: -; J: TRBJ1-2; V: TRBV5-8; D: -; length: 14; DNA: TGTGCCAGCAGCTATGCGGCAGGTGTCTATGGCTACACCTTC; CDR3: CASSYAAGVYGYTF
size: few; J: TRBJ1-2; V: TRBV6-1; D: -; length: 16; DNA: TGTGCCAGCAGTGAAGCTCTGGGGGCCGGCCTCTATGGCTACACCTTC; CDR3: CASSEALGAGLYGYTF
size: once; J: TRBJ2-3; V: TRBV7-2; D: -; length: 16; DNA: TGTGCCAGCAGCTTAGCCGGGACGGGCCTCACAGATACGCAGTATTTT; CDR3: CASSLAGTGLTDTQYF
size: -; J: TRBJ2-5; V: TRBV3-1/TRBV3-2; D: -; length: 15; DNA: TGTGCCAGCAGCCAAGGAGGGGAATCGGAAGAGACCCAGTACTTC; CDR3: CASSQGGESEETQYF
size: once; J: TRBJ1-5; V: TRBV12-2; D: -; length: 18; DNA: TGTGCAAGTCGCTTCCGAACCCGGGAGGGATTTTGCAATCAGCCCCAGCATTTT; CDR3: CASRFRTREGFCNQPQHF
size: -; J: TRBJ2-1; V: TRBV11-3; D: TRBD1; length: 15; DNA: TGTGCCAGCAGCTTTAACCTGGGACAGGGGGCGGAGAAGTTCTTC; CDR3: CASSFNLGQGAEKFF
size: -; J: TRBJ1-2; V: TRBV3-1/TRBV3-2; D: -; length: 16; DNA: TGTGCCAGCAGCCAAGGAGTGGAGGGGCGGCACTATGGCTACACCTTC; CDR3: CASSQGVEGRHYGYTF
size: -; J: TRBJ2-3; V: TRBV4-2; D: -; length: 14; DNA: TGTGCCAGCAGCCAAGATCGGGCCACAGATACGCAGTATTTT; CDR3: CASSQDRATDTQYF
size: -; J: TRBJ2-5; V: TRBV7-6; D: TRBD1; length: 16; DNA: TGTGCCAGCAGCCCCACCGGGACAGCGTCCCAAGAGACCCAGTACTTC; CDR3: CASSPTGTASQETQYF
size: -; J: TRBJ1-1; V: TRBV6-5; D: -; length: 14; DNA: TGTGCCAGCAGTTACTCGTCACGTATCACTGAAGCTTTCTTT; CDR3: CASSYSSRITEAFF
size: -; J: TRBJ2-3; V: TRBV7-8; D: -; length: 15; DNA: TGTGCCAGCAGCCGCCACGACCCCACCACAGATACGCAGTATTTT; CDR3: CASSRHDPTTDTQYF
size: -; J: TRBJ1-5; V: TRBV7-9; D: -; length: 15; DNA: TGTGCCAGCAGCTCAAGGCTGCCTTTTGATCAGCCCCAGCATTTT; CDR3: CASSSRLPFDQPQHF
size: -; J: TRBJ1-1; V: TRBV4-2; D: TRBD1; length: 17; DNA: TGTGCCAGCAGCCTGATCGCAGGGGACAGGGGAAACACTGAAGCTTTCTTT; CDR3: CASSLIAGDRGNTEAFF
size: -; J: TRBJ1-1; V: TRBV28; D: -; length: 13; DNA: TGTGCCTCATCCCGGGACGAGGACACTGAAGCTTTCTTT; CDR3: CASSRDEDTEAFF
size: -; J: TRBJ2-3; V: TRBV25-1; D: -; length: 12; DNA: TGTGCCAGCAGTGAGACAACAGATACGCAGTATTTT; CDR3: CASSETTDTQYF
size: -; J: TRBJ2-6; V: TRBV6-6; D: -; length: 17; DNA: TGTGCCAGCAGTCCTCTAGGGGTACAGGCTGGGGCCAACGTCCTGACTTTC; CDR3: CASSPLGVQAGANVLTF
size: -; J: TRBJ1-1; V: TRBV6-5; D: TRBD1; length: 12; DNA: TGTGCCAGCAGGGGTGGACAGGCGGAAGCTTTCTTT; CDR3: CASRGGQAEAFF
size: -; J: TRBJ2-7; V: TRBV28; D: -; length: 15; DNA: TGTGCCAGCAGCTACCGGGGGCCGTACTCCTACGAGCAGTACTTC; CDR3: CASSYRGPYSYEQYF
size: once; J: TRBJ2-5; V: TRBV27; D: -; length: 13; DNA: TGTGCCAGCAGTTTAGGTGGGCAGGGGACCCAGTACTTC; CDR3: CASSLGGQGTQYF
size: -; J: TRBJ1-5; V: TRBV5-3; D: -; length: 17; DNA: TGTGGTACAGGAGCCCTGGCAGGTGAAAATAGCAATCAGCCCCAGCATTTT; CDR3: CGTGALAGENSNQPQHF
size: -; J: TRBJ2-3; V: TRBV7-3; D: TRBD2; length: 13; DNA: TGTGCCAGCAGCTGGGGGGGAAAGGATACGCAGTATTTT; CDR3: CASSWGGKDTQYF
size: -; J: TRBJ2-3; V: TRBV11-3; D: TRBD1; length: 15; DNA: TGTGCCAGCAGCTTAGAAGGACAGGGTGGCGATACGCAGTATTTT; CDR3: CASSLEGQGGDTQYF
size: -; J: TRBJ1-4; V: TRBV19; D: -; length: 13; DNA: TGTGCCAGTAGTGGATATACTAATGAAAAACTGTTTTTT; CDR3: CASSGYTNEKLFF
size: few; J: TRBJ1-1; V: TRBV20-1; D: -; length: 11; DNA: TGCAGTGCTAGATTTGACACTGAAGCTTTCTTT; CDR3: CSARFDTEAFF
size: -; J: TRBJ2-3; V: TRBV7-8; D: -; length: 17; DNA: TGTGCCAGCAGCTTAGGAGGGGCCGGGGGTAGCACAGATACGCAGTATTTT; CDR3: CASSLGGAGGSTDTQYF
size: -; J: TRBJ2-5; V: TRBV6-2/TRBV6-3; D: -; length: 16; DNA: TGTGCCAGCAGTTACGCGACTAGAGTGGGGGAAGAGACCCAGTACTTC; CDR3: CASSYATRVGEETQYF
size: -; J: TRBJ1-3; V: TRBV5-1; D: -; length: 16; DNA: TGCGCCAGCAGCCCGGGGGACTCAGGCTCTGGAAACACCATATATTTT; CDR3: CASSPGDSGSGNTIYF
size: -; J: TRBJ1-6; V: TRBV6-5; D: -; length: 12; DNA: TGTGCCAGCAGTCTCAGTGGTTCACCCCTCCACTTT; CDR3: CASSLSGSPLHF
size: -; J: TRBJ1-1; V: TRBV4-2; D: -; length: 15; DNA: TGTGCCAGCAGCCAAGATGGGGGGGCGAACACTGAAGCTTTCTTT; CDR3: CASSQDGGANTEAFF
size: once; J: TRBJ2-7; V: TRBV3-1/TRBV3-2; D: TRBD2; length: 15; DNA: TGTGCCAGCAGCCAAGGGAGCCGGGGGGCCTACGAGCAGTACTTC; CDR3: CASSQGSRGAYEQYF
size: -; J: TRBJ2-7; V: TRBV12-3/TRBV12-4; D: TRBD1; length: 13; DNA: TGTGCCAGCACTACGGGACAGGGCTACGAGCAGTACTTC; CDR3: CASTTGQGYEQYF
size: -; J: TRBJ1-6; V: TRBV5-4; D: -; length: 14; DNA: TGTGCCAGCAGTATCGACAGCACAAATTCACCCCTCCACTTT; CDR3: CASSIDSTNSPLHF
size: -; J: TRBJ2-1; V: TRBV12-3/TRBV12-4; D: -; length: 12; DNA: TGTGCCAGCAGTTTTGATAGCACGGAGCAGTTCTTC; CDR3: CASSFDSTEQFF
size: -; J: TRBJ2-5; V: TRBV7-2; D: TRBD2; length: 16; DNA: TGTGCCAGCAGTCCTCCGGGACTAGCGGGGCCCGAGACCCAGTACTTC; CDR3: CASSPPGLAGPETQYF
size: -; J: TRBJ2-3; V: TRBV10-3; D: -; length: 16; DNA: TGTGCCATCAGTGAAGCGGCCGGCCTAGGGGGAGATACGCAGTATTTT; CDR3: CAISEAAGLGGDTQYF
size: -; J: TRBJ1-1; V: TRBV15; D: -; length: 16; DNA: TGTGCCACCAGCAGAGATCTGGGCAGTGCGGGGGCTGGAGCTTTCTTT; CDR3: CATSRDLGSAGAGAFF
size: -; J: TRBJ2-2; V: TRBV12-3/TRBV12-4; D: -; length: 13; DNA: TGTGCCAGCAGTTTATACAGACAGGGGGAGCTGTTTTTT; CDR3: CASSLYRQGELFF